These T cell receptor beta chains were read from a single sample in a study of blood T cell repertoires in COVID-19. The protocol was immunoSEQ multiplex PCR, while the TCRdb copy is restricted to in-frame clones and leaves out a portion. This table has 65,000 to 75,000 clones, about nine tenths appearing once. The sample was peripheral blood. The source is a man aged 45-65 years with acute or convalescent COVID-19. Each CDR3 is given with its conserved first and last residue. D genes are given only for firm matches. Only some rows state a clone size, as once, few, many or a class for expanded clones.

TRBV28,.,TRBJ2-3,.,TGTGCCAGCAGTTTCTTCACAGATACGCAGTATTTT,CASSFFTDTQYF
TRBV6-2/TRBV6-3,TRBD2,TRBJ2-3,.,TGTGCCAGCAGTTACACTCCTAGCGGGGGGGCTGCTAGCACAGATACGCAGTATTTT,CASSYTPSGGAASTDTQYF
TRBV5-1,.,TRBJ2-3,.,TGCGCCAGCAGCTTGGAGGGGGGCACAGATACGCAGTATTTT,CASSLEGGTDTQYF
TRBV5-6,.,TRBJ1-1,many,TGTGCCAGCAGCTTGGTTTTAGCGGAAGAAGCTTTCTTT,CASSLVLAEEAFF
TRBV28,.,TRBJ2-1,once,TGTGCCAGCAGTCTTCCGTTGAGAGGTCAGTTCTTC,CASSLPLRGQFF
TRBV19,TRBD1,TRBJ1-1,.,TGTGCCAGTAGGGACAGGGGGCTTTACACTGAAGCTTTCTTT,CASRDRGLYTEAFF
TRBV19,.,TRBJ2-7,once,TGTGCCAGTAGTATCAATCGGGACTGGCCCTACGAGCAGTACTTC,CASSINRDWPYEQYF
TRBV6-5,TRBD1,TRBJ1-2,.,TGTGCCAGCAGCCGAACCGGACAGGGACATTATGGCTACACCTTC,CASSRTGQGHYGYTF
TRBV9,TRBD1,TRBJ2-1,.,TGTGCCAGCAGTCTTAAGATTGGGACAGGGAATCTCGGTGAGCAGTTCTTC,CASSLKIGTGNLGEQFF
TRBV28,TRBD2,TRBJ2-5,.,TGTGCCAGCGCGAGTCCTGGCGGGGAGGGAAAGACCCAGTACTTC,CASASPGGEGKTQYF